These T cell receptor beta chains were read from a single sample in a study of OX40 agonist ivuxolimab in advanced cancers. Profiled with immunoSEQ multiplex PCR; TCRdb holds only in-frame clones, not every one. The sample holds 60,000 to 65,000 clones, roughly 85% seen once. The sample was CD4+ or CD8+ T cells sorted from blood, taken in a trial of the OX40 agonist ivuxolimab. The receptors here all came from an adult with an advanced solid tumor such as melanoma, head and neck, liver or kidney cancer. CDR3s include the opening cysteine and the closing phenylalanine or tryptophan. A D gene is named only where the DNA matches it firmly. Only part of the rows carry a size: once, few, many, or a class if the clone is expanded.

abundance	v_gene	j_gene	d_gene	len	CDR3nt	CDR3aa
.	TRBV6-5	TRBJ2-3	.	15	TGTGCCAGCAGCGAGGGGGGAGGGCCATGGGATACGCAGTATTTT	CASSEGGGPWDTQYF
.	TRBV9	TRBJ2-7	.	14	TGTGCCAGCAGCGTAGCAGGACAGACCTACGAGCAGTACTTC	CASSVAGQTYEQYF
once	TRBV2	TRBJ1-4	TRBD1	15	TGTGCCACATTCCGGGACAGGGTCGAGAATGAAAAACTGTTTTTT	CATFRDRVENEKLFF
.	TRBV2	TRBJ1-3	.	14	TGTGCCAGCAGTGCGCTGACAGTCAGGGACACCATATATTTT	CASSALTVRDTIYF
.	TRBV29-1	TRBJ2-4	.	12	TGCAGCGGCGGGGGCTCACGAAACATTCAGTACTTC	CSGGGSRNIQYF
.	TRBV5-4	TRBJ1-1	.	14	TGTGCCAGCAGTCGTCGACAGACGAACACTGAAGCTTTCTTT	CASSRRQTNTEAFF
.	TRBV7-2	TRBJ1-4	.	13	TGTGCCAGCAGCTTATTGGGAGTTGAAAAACTGTTTTTT	CASSLLGVEKLFF
.	TRBV28	TRBJ2-1	TRBD2	15	TGTGCCAGTGCGGGACTAGCGGCACCGTACAATGAGCAGTTCTTC	CASAGLAAPYNEQFF
.	TRBV27	TRBJ2-7	.	13	TGTGCCAGCAGTCTAGTAGGGAAAGACGAGCAGTACTTC	CASSLVGKDEQYF
.	TRBV5-4	TRBJ2-1	TRBD2	18	TGTGCCAGCAGCTCCGGACTAGCGGGAGGGTCAGGGTACAATGAGCAGTTCTTC	CASSSGLAGGSGYNEQFF
.	TRBV5-4	TRBJ1-6	TRBD1	14	TGTGCCAGCAGCCCAGGGGGCAGAGATTCACCCCTCCACTTT	CASSPGGRDSPLHF
.	TRBV7-2	TRBJ2-1	.	14	TGTGCCAGCAGCCCCCCCCTAGCAAGAGGGGAGCAGTTCTTC	CASSPPLARGEQFF
.	TRBV21-1	TRBJ2-5	.	14	TGTGCCCCCTCGCGACAGGCGAAACAAGAGACCCAGTACTTC	CAPSRQAKQETQYF
.	TRBV28	TRBJ1-5	.	16	TGTGCCAGCTGTAAGGATTTAGGGGCGAACAATCAGCCCCAGCATTTT	CASCKDLGANNQPQHF
.	TRBV10-2	TRBJ2-1	.	12	TGCGCCAGCGCGGACGGGTACAATGAGCAGTTCTTC	CASADGYNEQFF
.	TRBV10-3	TRBJ2-2	TRBD1	15	TGTGCCATCAGGACCGGGACAGGGAACACCGGGGAGCTGTTTTTT	CAIRTGTGNTGELFF
.	TRBV11-2	TRBJ2-6	.	16	TGTGCCAGCAGCCACTCGGGGAGTGCCGGGGCCAACGTCCTGACTTTC	CASSHSGSAGANVLTF
once	TRBV7-2	TRBJ1-2	.	16	TGTGCCAGCAGCCTGGGCAGGGGCGAGGTTAACTATGGCTACACCTTC	CASSLGRGEVNYGYTF
.	TRBV13	TRBJ2-6	.	15	TGTGCCAGCAGCCAGGGGACATCCGGGGCCAACGTCCTGACTTTC	CASSQGTSGANVLTF
once	TRBV19	TRBJ1-4	.	15	TGTGCCAGTTCCCCCCCCGGGACAAGCAATGAAAAACTGTTTTTT	CASSPPGTSNEKLFF
.	TRBV7-3	TRBJ2-3	.	14	TGTGCCAGCCGTGACGGCTCTAGCACAGATACGCAGTATTTT	CASRDGSSTDTQYF
.	TRBV27	TRBJ2-1	.	13	TGTGCCAGCAGACTGGATTCCTACAATGAGCAGTTCTTC	CASRLDSYNEQFF
once	TRBV27	TRBJ2-1	TRBD2	15	TGTGCCAGCAGTCCCACCCTAGCGGGAGCGTCTGAGCAGTTCTTC	CASSPTLAGASEQFF
.	TRBV5-1	TRBJ2-7	TRBD1	14	TGCGCCAGCAGCCCAGGGACAGCCTCCTACGAGCAGTACTTC	CASSPGTASYEQYF
few	TRBV29-1	TRBJ2-7	.	10	TGCAGCCCCTGCCCGGGGGCCGGGTACTTC	CSPCPGAGYF
.	TRBV7-8	TRBJ2-7	.	13	TGTGCCAGCGGGGGCACTAGCTCCTACGAGCAGTACTTC	CASGGTSSYEQYF
once	TRBV15	TRBJ1-6	.	15	TGTGCCACCAGCAGATTGGGGCAGAGCGGTTCACCCCTCCACTTT	CATSRLGQSGSPLHF
.	TRBV5-1	TRBJ2-1	TRBD2	15	TGCGCCAGCAGCTCCCGGACTAGCGGCTACAATGAGCAGTTCTTC	CASSSRTSGYNEQFF
.	TRBV9	TRBJ2-1	.	13	TGTGCCAGCAGCGCACGATTAATCAATGAGCAGTTCTTC	CASSARLINEQFF
few	TRBV18	TRBJ1-5	TRBD1	15	TGTGCCAGCTCACCCCCTAGTGACAGGGGCGGGCCCCAGCATTTT	CASSPPSDRGGPQHF
.	TRBV28	TRBJ1-2	.	16	TGTGCCAGCAGCCTCCCGACTTCTATGGCCAAGGGGCGCTACACCTTC	CASSLPTSMAKGRYTF
few	TRBV5-1	TRBJ1-1	.	13	TGCGCCAGCAGCTTGACCGGGACACTTGGAGCTTTCTTT	CASSLTGTLGAFF
.	TRBV5-4	TRBJ2-3	.	13	TGTGCCAGCAGCCCGAAAAGCACAGATACGCAGTATTTT	CASSPKSTDTQYF
.	TRBV29-1	TRBJ2-3	.	14	TGCACCTGTCTGGCGGGTTCTAGCACAGATACGCAGTATTTT	CTCLAGSSTDTQYF
.	TRBV5-1	TRBJ2-2	.	16	TGCGCCAGCAGCTTGGGGTCTAGCGTATACACCGGGGAGCTGTTTTTT	CASSLGSSVYTGELFF
.	TRBV18	TRBJ2-7	TRBD2	15	TGTGCCAGCTCTCCGGCCGTGACTAGCGGGAGTGAGCAGTACTTC	CASSPAVTSGSEQYF
.	TRBV10-3	TRBJ1-1	.	17	TGTGCCATCAGTGGGGGGGATGAAGACCTCATGAACACTGAAGCTTTCTTT	CAISGGDEDLMNTEAFF
.	TRBV19	TRBJ1-5	TRBD1	14	TGTGCCAGTAGCTCGACAGGGCCCAATCAGCCCCAGCATTTT	CASSSTGPNQPQHF
once	TRBV2	TRBJ1-5	.	14	TGTGCCAGCAGTGGGGTGGGAGGCAATCAGCCCCAGCATTTT	CASSGVGGNQPQHF
.	TRBV27	TRBJ1-4	.	13	TGTGCCACCAAACCGGGGGTGGGTGAAAAACTGTTTTTT	CATKPGVGEKLFF
.	TRBV19	TRBJ1-4	.	15	TGTGCCAGTAGGATCGGGGGTACAGGGCCTGGAAAACTGTTTTTT	CASRIGGTGPGKLFF
.	TRBV6-5	TRBJ2-7	.	14	TGTGCCAGCGGAAGGACGGGAAACGCCTACGAGCAGTACTTC	CASGRTGNAYEQYF
.	TRBV6-1	TRBJ2-4	.	15	TGTGCCAGCAGTGAACAGGGATCAGCCAAAAACATTCAGTACTTC	CASSEQGSAKNIQYF
.	TRBV18	TRBJ1-1	.	13	TGTGCCAGCTCACCAGGACTGAACACTGAAGCTTTCTTT	CASSPGLNTEAFF
few	TRBV19	TRBJ1-3	TRBD1	15	TGTGCCAGTAGTATACTACAGGGGACTGGAAACACCATATATTTT	CASSILQGTGNTIYF
once	TRBV15	TRBJ2-7	.	16	TGTGCCACCAGCAGAGATCTCGGGGGGCCAGCCTACGAGCAGTACTTC	CATSRDLGGPAYEQYF
.	TRBV5-1	TRBJ2-1	TRBD2	15	TGCGCCAGCAGCATCCAAGCGGGAGGGCACAATGAGCAGTTCTTC	CASSIQAGGHNEQFF
.	TRBV19	TRBJ1-3	.	16	TGTGCCAGTAGTATGGCCAGCTACTTCTCTGGAAACACCATATATTTT	CASSMASYFSGNTIYF
once	TRBV5-1	TRBJ2-7	TRBD2	14	TGCGCCAGCAGACTAACTAGCGCCGCCTACGAGCAGTACTTC	CASRLTSAAYEQYF
.	TRBV27	TRBJ2-1	.	17	TGTGCCAGCAGTTCGGGCATAAGCGGAACTATCTACAATGAGCAGTTCTTC	CASSSGISGTIYNEQFF
.	TRBV21-1	TRBJ1-2	.	14	TGTGCCAGCAGCTGCCTCAGGACCAACTATGGCTACACCTTC	CASSCLRTNYGYTF
.	TRBV30	TRBJ1-1	.	13	TGTGCCTGGAATTTCTTGGCAAACACTGAAGCTTTCTTT	CAWNFLANTEAFF
few	TRBV2	TRBJ1-5	.	13	TGTGCCAGCAGCCGACGGGGGAATCAGCCCCAGCATTTT	CASSRRGNQPQHF
.	TRBV19	TRBJ2-5	.	13	TGTGCCAGTAGGGACGGTTCCCAAGAGACCCAGTACTTC	CASRDGSQETQYF
.	TRBV18	TRBJ2-7	.	13	TGTGCCAGCTCACCAAAAGGGGGTTACGAGCAGTACTTC	CASSPKGGYEQYF
once	TRBV2	TRBJ2-1	.	14	TGTGCCAGCAATTCGGGTAAGGCGTACAATGAGCAGTTCTTC	CASNSGKAYNEQFF
once	TRBV28	TRBJ2-1	TRBD1	15	TGTGCCAGCAGCCCTACAGGGGGCACCTACAATGAGCAGTTCTTC	CASSPTGGTYNEQFF